This T cell receptor beta chain was sequenced during a study of CXCR3-negative and CXCR3-positive naive CD8 T cells. Study details: Total TRB output reached about 135 million reads, about 1.5 +/- 0.3 million per library.

UMI-labeled 5' RACE yielded the TRB cDNA libraries. With the 5' RACE reads reprocessed, TCRdb shows one record per CDR3 protein and no DNA. The sample's table shows tens of thousands of distinct CDR3 sequences. General study points: More hydrophobic TRB CDR3s were found in CXCR3-positive naive cells than in CXCR3-negative naive cells.

As concerns this clonotype: The antigen remains undetermined.

Triplicate sorting captured around 300,000 cells each from every CD8+ T cell subset. The germline V gene has CDR1 SQVTM and CDR2 ANQGSEA. CDR3 length equals 13 residues. Sequencing was done on a sample of naive CXCR3+ CD8+ T cells from blood. The subset: CD45RO-CCR7+CD27+CD95- naive CD8+ T cells expressing CXCR3 (TNR3+). V and J are TRBV29-1 and TRBJ2-5; as DNA is missing, the TRBD2 call by TCRdb cannot be tested. This clonotype originated in a human donor in good health. Some clones in this sample may be carry-over from other donors' samples. The CDR3 loop reads CSVLSGSTETQYF.